This T cell receptor beta chain appears in the sequencing data of a study of blood T cell repertoires in COVID-19. The wider study: COVID-19 samples, acute and convalescent, were from the United States, Italy and Spain. Sample material is recorded as cDNA or gDNA derived from T cells, B-cell-depleted T cells, or PBMCs.

This clone appeared a few times. V was pared by 0 bases and J by 4 bases, with 0 bases of the junction left unmatched. The CDR3 contains 15 residues. Germline loops: CDR1 KGHSH, CDR2 LQKENI. The repertoire was sequenced with immunoSEQ multiplex PCR; TCRdb's copy has only in-frame clones and lacks some. Of roughly 150,000 clones in the sample, approximately 80% are singletons; the top ten hold roughly 13%. This TCR came from a woman of 80 years or more with acute or convalescent COVID-19. The chain employs TRBV18 and TRBJ2-3; 11 positions agree with TRBD1. The sequenced sample consisted of peripheral blood. For the CDR3, the DNA is TGTGCCAGCTCACCACCGGGACAGGGGGCAGATACGCAGTATTTT. Amino acids: CASSPPGQGADTQYF. The full variable domain, with the rest looked up from reference TRBV18 and TRBJ2-3, is NAGVMQNPRHLVRRRGQEARLRCSPMKGHSHVYWYRQLPEEGLKFMVYLQKENIIDESGMPKERFSAEFPKEGPSILRIQQVVRGDSAAYFCASSPPGQGADTQYFGPGTRLTVL.